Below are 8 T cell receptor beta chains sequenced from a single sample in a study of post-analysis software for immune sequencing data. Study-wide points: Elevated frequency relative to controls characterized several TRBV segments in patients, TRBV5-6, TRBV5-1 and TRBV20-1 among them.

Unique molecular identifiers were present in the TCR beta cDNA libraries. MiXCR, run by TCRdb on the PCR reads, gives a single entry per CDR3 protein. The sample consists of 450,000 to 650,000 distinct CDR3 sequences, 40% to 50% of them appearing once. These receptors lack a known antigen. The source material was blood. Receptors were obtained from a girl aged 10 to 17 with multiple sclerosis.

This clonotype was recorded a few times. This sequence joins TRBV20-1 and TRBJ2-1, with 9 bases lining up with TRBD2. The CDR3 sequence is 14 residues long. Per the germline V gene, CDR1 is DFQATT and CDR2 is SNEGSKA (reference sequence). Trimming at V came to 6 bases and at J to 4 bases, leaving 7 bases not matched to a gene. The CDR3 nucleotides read TGCAGTGCAGCGACAGCGGGGGGATACAATGAGCAGTTCTTC. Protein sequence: CSAATAGGYNEQFF.

The chain's CDR3 is CASSQDLQGPYEQYF. Here the CDR3 DNA reads TGCGCCAGCAGCCAAGATCTCCAGGGACCCTACGAGCAGTACTTC. The genes are TRBV4-1 and TRBJ2-7; D possibly matches TRBD1 or TRBD2 (5 bases each). Per germline, CDR1 MGHRA and CDR2 YSYEKL. Trimming stripped 0 bases from V and 2 bases from J, with 11 bases between. The CDR3 spans 15 residues.

CDR3: CASSPGTQIDEQYF. In DNA, the CDR3 is TGTGCCAGCAGCCCCGGGACCCAGATTGACGAGCAGTACTTC. The V and J genes are TRBV6-5 and TRBJ2-5, with D perhaps being TRBD1 or TRBD2 (5 bases each). The DNA end is a closer match to TRBJ2-7, so the J assignment may be wrong. Germline V gives CDR1 MNHEY, CDR2 SVGAGI. CDR3 length equals 14 residues.

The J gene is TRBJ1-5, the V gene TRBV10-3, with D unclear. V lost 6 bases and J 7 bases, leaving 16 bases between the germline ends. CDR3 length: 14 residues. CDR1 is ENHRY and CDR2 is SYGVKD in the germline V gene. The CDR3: CAISRDRSSQPQHF. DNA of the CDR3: TGTGCCATCAGCCGGGATAGATCCAGCCAGCCCCAGCATTTT.

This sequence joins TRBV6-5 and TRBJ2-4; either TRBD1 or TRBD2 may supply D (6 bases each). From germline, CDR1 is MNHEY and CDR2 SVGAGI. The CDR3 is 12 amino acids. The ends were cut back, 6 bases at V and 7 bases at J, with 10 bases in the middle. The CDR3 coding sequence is TGTGCCAGCAGAGGGGGGATGAACATTCAGTACTTC. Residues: CASRGGMNIQYF.

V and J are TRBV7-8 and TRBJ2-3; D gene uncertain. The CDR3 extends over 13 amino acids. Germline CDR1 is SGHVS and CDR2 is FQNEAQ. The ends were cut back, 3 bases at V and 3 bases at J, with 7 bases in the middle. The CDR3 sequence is CASSFRRTDTQYF. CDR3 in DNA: TGTGCCAGCAGCTTTAGGAGAACAGATACGCAGTATTTT.

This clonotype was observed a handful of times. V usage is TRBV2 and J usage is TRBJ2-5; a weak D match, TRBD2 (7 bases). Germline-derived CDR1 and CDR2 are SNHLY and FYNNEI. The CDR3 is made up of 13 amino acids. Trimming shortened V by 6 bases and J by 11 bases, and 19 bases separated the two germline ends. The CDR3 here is CASSKQGPGGQYF. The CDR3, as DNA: TGTGCCAGCAGCAAACAGGGACCCGGGGGGCAGTACTTC.

In DNA form, the CDR3 reads TGCAGCGTTAATGGTCCTTGGGGAGATGAGCAGTACTTC. Translation gives CSVNGPWGDEQYF. The rearrangement joins TRBV29-1 to TRBJ2-5, with a weak D call TRBD2 (5 bases). Germline V gene sequence: CDR1 SQVTM, CDR2 ANQGSEA. The ends were cut back, 5 bases at V and 11 bases at J, with 21 bases in the middle. The length of the CDR3 is 13 residues.